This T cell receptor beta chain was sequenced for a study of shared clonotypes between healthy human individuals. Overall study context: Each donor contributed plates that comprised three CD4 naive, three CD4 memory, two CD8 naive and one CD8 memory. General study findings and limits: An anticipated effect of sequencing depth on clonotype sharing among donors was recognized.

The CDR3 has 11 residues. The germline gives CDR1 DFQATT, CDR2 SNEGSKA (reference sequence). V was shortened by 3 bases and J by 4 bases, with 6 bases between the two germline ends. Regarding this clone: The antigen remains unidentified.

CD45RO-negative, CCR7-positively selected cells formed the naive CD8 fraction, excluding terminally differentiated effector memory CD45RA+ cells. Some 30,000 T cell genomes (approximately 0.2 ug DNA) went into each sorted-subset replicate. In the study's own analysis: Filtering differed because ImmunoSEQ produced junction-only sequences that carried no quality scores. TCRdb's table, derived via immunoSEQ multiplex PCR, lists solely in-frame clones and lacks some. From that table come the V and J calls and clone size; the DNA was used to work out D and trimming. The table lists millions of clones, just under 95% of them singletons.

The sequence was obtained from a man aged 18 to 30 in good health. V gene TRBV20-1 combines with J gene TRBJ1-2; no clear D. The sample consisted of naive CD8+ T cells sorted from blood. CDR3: CSASDLYGYTF. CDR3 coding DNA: TGCAGTGCTAGCGATCTCTATGGCTACACCTTC.